This T cell receptor (beta chain) was recorded in a study of cytomegalovirus exposure and HLA in healthy donors. Donors in the study were healthy people who gave bone marrow. Germline V lookup: CDR1 SGHKS, CDR2 YYEKEE (reference sequence). With 0 bases removed from V and 7 bases from J, the gap between germline ends came to 8 bases. CDR3 length: 13 amino acids. Study results and limitations: In a later analysis, a missense DCLRE1C variant was linked to TCR beta V- and J-gene trimming.

Primers for the PCR totalled 60 Vbeta and 13 Jbeta. Profiled with immunoSEQ multiplex PCR; TCRdb holds only in-frame clones, not every one. Among 150,000 to 200,000 clones, 75% to 85% were seen once, and the ten largest hold 13%. With regard to this clone: Its target is not known.

The specimen sequenced was PBMCs. The gene calls are TRBV5-5 and TRBJ1-5, with D maybe TRBD1 (5 bases). The TCR originated in a woman aged 50 to 60 in good health and CMV-seropositive. CDR3 protein: CASSLDAGQPQHF. Written as DNA, the CDR3 is TGTGCCAGCAGCTTGGATGCAGGGCAGCCCCAGCATTTT.